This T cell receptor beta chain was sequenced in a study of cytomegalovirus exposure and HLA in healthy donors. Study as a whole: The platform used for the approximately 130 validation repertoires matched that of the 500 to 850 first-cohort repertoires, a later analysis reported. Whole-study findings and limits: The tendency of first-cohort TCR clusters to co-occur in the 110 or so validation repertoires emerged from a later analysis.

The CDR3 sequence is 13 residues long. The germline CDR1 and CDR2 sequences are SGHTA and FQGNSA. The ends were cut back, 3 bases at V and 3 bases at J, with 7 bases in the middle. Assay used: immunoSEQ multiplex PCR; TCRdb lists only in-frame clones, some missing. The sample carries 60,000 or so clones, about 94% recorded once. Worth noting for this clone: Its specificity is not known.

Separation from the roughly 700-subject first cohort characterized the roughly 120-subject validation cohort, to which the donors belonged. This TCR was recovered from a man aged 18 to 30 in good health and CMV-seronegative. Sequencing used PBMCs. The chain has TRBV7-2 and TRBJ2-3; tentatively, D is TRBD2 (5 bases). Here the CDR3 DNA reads TGTGCCAGCAGCTTCGGGGTGACAGATACGCAGTATTTT. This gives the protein CASSFGVTDTQYF.